This T cell receptor beta chain was captured by sequencing in a study of a mutant IDH1 vaccine in newly diagnosed glioma. Study as a whole: Therapy received beforehand was radiotherapy, temozolomide, or both, with most patients given both.

The CDR3 is made up of 14 amino acids. Germline lookup yields CDR1 SGHRS and CDR2 YFSETQ. Germline trimming cut 3 bases from V and 2 bases from J; bases unmatched to any gene: 3. About this clone: What it recognizes is unknown.

Noted time point: week 11, during vaccination. Doses comprised 300 ug of mutant IDH1 20-mer peptide each, plus topical imiquimod. Sequencing was performed with immunoSEQ multiplex PCR; in TCRdb, only in-frame clones are kept and a portion is missing. Here the sample spans 34,000 or so clones, roughly 78% being singletons. Sequences were derived from PBMCs, sampled from a glioma patient whose treatment included an IDH1 peptide vaccine. V and J are TRBV5-1 and TRBJ2-7, with 9 bases matching TRBD1. The TCR was taken from a man aged 25-40 years with glioma. The CDR3 DNA reads TGCGCCAGCAGCTACGGGACAGGGACCTACGAGCAGTACTTC. The encoded protein is CASSYGTGTYEQYF.